This TCR beta chain originates from a study of T cell responses to AZD1222 COVID-19 vaccine (TCRdb year 2021). About the investigation overall: A total of 233 trial participants underwent TCR sequencing, of whom about 200 received two doses of AZD1222 and about 26 received two doses of the MenACWY control vaccine. Enrollment into the trials was organized by age into subgroups of 18-55, 56-69 and 70-plus years, and those subgroups contained roughly 150, 30 and 60 TCR-sequenced participants, respectively. Study-wide conclusions, independent of this receptor: After two AZD1222 doses, spike-specific TCR breadth and depth were significantly higher than at day 0 and than in MenACWY recipients. Participants were mostly white British and included more females than males, and it was suggested by the authors that clonal diversity may have been underestimated. Reportedly, close to half of the unique spike-specific TCRs recognized epitopes lying outside the regions that are mutated in the B.1.351 and B.1.1.7 variants. The vaccine-associated CD4 TCRs covered the entire spike protein, and the dominant responses fell in regions 160-218 and 743-854. Only 5 to 7 AZD1222 recipients were SARS-CoV-2 seropositive at baseline, limiting conclusions about previously exposed vaccinees. In the small 56-69-year group, the increase in depth fell short of significance, most likely because of low power. Because no samples from the day 14 peak response were available, repertoires could be characterized only after the peak T cell response.

The CDR3 covers 12 residues, taking in both the cysteine and the phenylalanine. The entry retains the CDR3 DNA only, 36 bases that are in frame from base 1. In the germline V gene, CDR1 corresponds to MDHEN and CDR2 to SYDVKM. V trim: 6 bases; J trim: 6 bases; unmatched bases: 5. What the time point label conveys for this sample: about 28 days (+/-7) after the second vaccine dose. AZD1222 recipients given second doses at about 4 weeks or at about 12 weeks were pooled, since spike-specific TCR depth and breadth were not found to differ between the two schedules. Samples from vaccinated people were obtained from the UK trials COV001 and COV002, which included a single-blind randomized controlled phase 2/3 trial of AZD1222 (ChAdOx1 nCoV-19) in healthy adults. For TCRbeta chain sequencing, PBMC samples were collected from trial participants at day 0 and at day 28 after the second dose. Comments on this clone: It lacks a known antigen. No clone much larger than this one lies a single base away; base qualities are absent.

The CDR3 regions of human TCRbeta chains were analyzed by immunosequencing. The study's own analysis went as follows. TCRs in the repertoires were matched against a reference library of SARS-CoV-2-specific TCRs that had been generated with the MIRA antigen-specificity platform. Breadth meant the fraction of unique TCRs that were SARS-CoV-2-associated, whereas depth meant the fraction of total T cells that were SARS-CoV-2-associated. Using the MIRA data, each spike-specific TCR was assigned both to the spike region to which the TCR was reactive and to a CD4 or CD8 class. Log10-transformed breadth and depth values were compared by one-way ANOVA with Sidak's multiple comparisons tests. Here the immuneACCESS table is served through TCRdb, limited to in-frame sequences with V and J called. Missing clones are a known gap in these copies; in checked studies unresolved V genes cover under half, and the rest lacks a known reason. V and J calls and clone size are copied from that table; D and trimming were computed from the DNA. The table for this sample lists approximately 200,000 clones; more than 85% of them were counted only once. Together, the top ten hold approximately 3.4% of the sample.

The source was peripheral blood, collected 28 days after the second AZD1222 dose. This receptor was obtained from an adult who received the AZD1222 COVID-19 vaccine. The sequence is built from TRBV28 and TRBJ2-7, and 7 junctional nucleotides match TRBD1. CDR3 reads: CASSRQGREQYF. Read as DNA, the sequence is TGTGCCAGCAGCAGACAGGGTCGCGAGCAGTACTTC.